This TCR beta chain was identified during a study of blood T cell repertoires in COVID-19. Study background: PBMCs, B-cell-depleted T cells, or T cells provided the cDNA or gDNA that made up the material.

Between the trimmed V and J ends, which lost 2 bases and 0 bases, there was a span of 23 bases. The CDR3 contains 20 residues. From germline, CDR1 is MNHEY and CDR2 SVGEGT. Method: immunoSEQ multiplex PCR; TCRdb's copy keeps in-frame clones and lacks some. The sample has over 35,000 clones, about 90% seen once. This clone was recorded only once. The chain uses TRBV6-2 or TRBV6-3 and TRBJ1-5; D ambiguous. This clonotype was obtained from a man aged 50-60 years with acute or convalescent COVID-19. The source material was peripheral blood. CDR3 protein: CASSYHNLYPGPHSNQPQHF. The CDR3 DNA sequence: TGTGCCAGCAGTTACCACAACCTCTATCCGGGTCCGCATAGCAATCAGCCCCAGCATTTT.